These T cell receptor beta chains were read from a single sample in a study of blood T cell repertoires in COVID-19. Clones were sequenced by immunoSEQ multiplex PCR, and TCRdb holds only the in-frame ones, with some missing. This sample has about 270,000 clones, with nearly 85% found just once. Specimen: peripheral blood. The receptors derive from a human donor in a cohort sampled during active COVID-19. Each CDR3 is given with its conserved first and last residue. A D gene is named only where the DNA matches it firmly. Expanded clones get a size class; other rows say once, few or many, or leave the size out.

clone_size	d_call	v_call	j_call	cdr3_aa	cdr3_nt
.	TRBD2	TRBV11-2	TRBJ2-1	CASSLQGLAEQFF	TGTGCCAGCAGCTTACAGGGACTAGCGGAGCAGTTCTTC
.	.	TRBV27	TRBJ2-3	CASSLLVGTDTQYF	TGTGCCAGCAGTTTGCTAGTCGGCACAGATACGCAGTATTTT
.	TRBD1	TRBV28	TRBJ1-3	CASSPGTASGNTIYF	TGTGCCAGCAGTCCCGGGACAGCCTCTGGAAACACCATATATTTT
.	TRBD2	TRBV6-5	TRBJ2-1	CASIRLAGGIHEQFF	TGTGCCAGCATCCGCCTAGCGGGAGGAATACATGAGCAGTTCTTC
.	.	TRBV7-9	TRBJ2-3	CASSHRLAITSTDTQYF	TGTGCCAGCAGCCACCGCCTAGCGATTACTAGCACAGATACGCAGTATTTT
.	TRBD2	TRBV4-1	TRBJ2-1	CASSQGLAGGRLSATQFF	TGCGCCAGCAGCCAGGGACTAGCGGGGGGGCGTCTTTCAGCGACGCAGTTCTTC
.	.	TRBV7-3	TRBJ2-5	CASSRSPGDQKTQYF	TGTGCCAGCAGCCGTTCCCCTGGAGACCAGAAGACCCAGTACTTC
.	.	TRBV10-2	TRBJ1-3	CASWEGPFSGNTIYF	TGCGCCAGCTGGGAGGGCCCCTTCTCTGGAAACACCATATATTTT
.	TRBD1	TRBV18	TRBJ1-6	CASSPLSGQGRSPLHF	TGTGCCAGCTCACCACTCTCTGGACAGGGGAGGTCACCCCTCCACTTT
.	TRBD2	TRBV19	TRBJ2-7	CASSIRLPSGVIPYEQYF	TGTGCCAGTAGTATTCGTCTTCCTAGCGGGGTGATTCCCTACGAGCAGTACTTC
.	.	TRBV6-5	TRBJ2-1	CASSFTRDSNNEQFF	TGTGCCAGCAGTTTCACCCGTGACAGCAACAATGAGCAGTTCTTC
few	TRBD2	TRBV19	TRBJ2-1	CASSMGLAGNSYNEQFF	TGTGCCAGTAGTATGGGACTAGCGGGAAACTCCTACAATGAGCAGTTCTTC
.	TRBD2	TRBV29-1	TRBJ2-1	CSVRTGTSGNNEQFF	TGCAGCGTTCGAACCGGGACTAGCGGAAACAATGAGCAGTTCTTC
.	TRBD2	TRBV2	TRBJ2-2	CASSLAGGPSGELFF	TGTGCCAGCAGTCTCGCGGGAGGGCCTTCCGGGGAGCTGTTTTTT
.	TRBD1	TRBV6-5	TRBJ2-7	CASSRWGTGSYEQYF	TGTGCCAGCAGCAGGTGGGGGACAGGGTCCTACGAGCAGTACTTC
.	TRBD2	TRBV29-1	TRBJ2-1	CSVGLAGREQFF	TGCAGCGTGGGACTAGCGGGGCGTGAGCAGTTCTTC
.	.	TRBV24-1	TRBJ2-3	CATSDLSVSTDTQYF	TGTGCCACCAGTGATTTATCCGTGAGCACAGATACGCAGTATTTT
.	TRBD1	TRBV18	TRBJ1-1	CASSPLTGAVAEAFF	TGTGCCAGCTCACCACTTACAGGGGCAGTTGCTGAAGCTTTCTTT
few	.	TRBV28	TRBJ1-5	CASSYGHLGNQPQHF	TGTGCCAGCAGTTATGGACATTTGGGCAATCAGCCCCAGCATTTT
.	.	TRBV6-2/TRBV6-3	TRBJ2-7	CASSSSLDSDEQYF	TGTGCCAGCAGTTCGTCACTCGACAGCGACGAGCAGTACTTC
.	.	TRBV2	TRBJ2-3	CASSVGGGTDTQYF	TGTGCCAGCAGTGTAGGGGGAGGGACAGATACGCAGTATTTT
.	TRBD2	TRBV19	TRBJ2-7	CASSPTSGSSYEQYF	TGTGCCAGTAGTCCGACTAGCGGGAGCTCCTACGAGCAGTACTTC
.	TRBD1	TRBV5-1	TRBJ1-1	CASSSNGQGNTEAFF	TGCGCCAGCAGCTCCAACGGACAGGGGAACACTGAAGCTTTCTTT
.	.	TRBV6-5	TRBJ2-3	CASNKPPGTQYF	TGTGCCAGCAACAAACCCCCGGGTACGCAGTATTTT